Listed here are 5 T cell receptor beta chains from one sample, sequenced in a study of human T cells and chemical hapten exposure. Time point: pre-sensitization, week 0. Treatment meaning: therapeutic diphenylcyclopropenone sensitization with weekly scalp DPC. TCRdb analysed the RACE reads with MiXCR anew, one entry per CDR3 protein. Of around 260,000 distinct CDR3 sequences in the sample, over 8% were seen once. Material: whole blood, obtained in connection with sensitization to the hapten diphenylcyclopropenone (DPC). The receptors come from a woman aged 40-49 years with alopecia areata. Some clones in this sample may be carry-over from other donors' samples.

The CDR3 reads CASSLAGEAGELFF. DNA for the CDR3: TGCGCCAGCAGCTTAGCGGGAGAGGCCGGGGAGCTGTTTTTT. The genes are TRBV5-1 and TRBJ2-2; 8 bases align to TRBD2. The CDR3 extends over 14 amino acids. Looked up from germline, CDR1 is SGHRS and CDR2 is YFSETQ. With 2 bases clipped from V and 6 bases from J, the junction kept 3 bases outside the gene matches.

This sequence joins TRBV6-1 and TRBJ1-5; unclear D gene. This CDR3 spans 13 amino acids. V lost 10 bases and J 2 bases, leaving 12 bases between the germline ends. Germline V gene sequence: CDR1 MNHNS, CDR2 SASEGT. This chain's CDR3 is CATRWEGNQPQHF. The CDR3, as DNA: TGTGCCACCCGATGGGAGGGCAATCAGCCCCAGCATTTT.

The genes are TRBV20-1 and TRBJ1-4; D unresolved. The CDR3 runs to 15 residues. Trimming pared 3 bases from V and 5 bases from J, leaving 16 bases between. Germline CDR1 and CDR2: DFQATT and SNEGSKA (reference sequence). CDR3 in DNA: TGCAGTGCTAGCTGGAGGGAGGGAGGGAATGAAAAACTGTTTTTT. As protein: CSASWREGGNEKLFF.

This clonotype showed up just a few times. V gene TRBV12-3 or TRBV12-4 combines with J gene TRBJ1-5; a possible D gene is TRBD1 (5 bases). V dropped 8 bases and J dropped 4 bases, with 18 bases sitting between them. The CDR3 runs to 15 residues. The CDR3 here is CASSFARGLNQPQHF. CDR3 sequence (DNA): TGTGCCAGCTCCTTCGCTAGGGGCCTAAATCAGCCCCAGCATTTT.

This clonotype has a handful of counts. The chain recombines TRBV20-1 with TRBJ1-1, with D uncertain. This CDR3 is 10 amino acids long. Germline CDR1 reads DFQATT; CDR2 reads SNEGSKA (reference sequence). Trimming took 6 bases from V and 8 from J, leaving 10 bases between them. Here the CDR3 DNA reads TGCAGTGCGTTCGGACTGGAAGCTTTCTTT. It codes for CSAFGLEAFF.